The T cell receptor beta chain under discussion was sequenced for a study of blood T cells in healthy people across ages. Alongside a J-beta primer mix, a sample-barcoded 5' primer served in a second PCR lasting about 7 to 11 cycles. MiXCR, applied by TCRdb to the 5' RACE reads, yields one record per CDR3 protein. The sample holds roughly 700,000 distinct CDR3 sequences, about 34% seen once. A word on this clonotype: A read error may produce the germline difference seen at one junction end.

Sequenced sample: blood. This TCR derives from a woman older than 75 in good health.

The CDR3 DNA reads TGCAGGGCTAGGGACGTACGAGACACTCAGTACTTC. Translation gives CRARDVRDTQYF. The rearrangement joins TRBV20-1 to TRBJ2-4; D tentatively reads TRBD1 or TRBD2 (5 bases each). This CDR3 is 12 amino acids long. In germline, CDR1 is DFQATT, CDR2 SNEGSKA (reference sequence).